The present TCR beta chain was sequenced within a study of blood T cells in healthy people across ages. The CDR3 length is 14 residues. The V gene lost 5 bases and the J gene lost 0 bases, with 12 bases spanning the gap. The germline CDR1 and CDR2 sequences are DFQATT and SNEGSKA (reference sequence). Combining a sample-barcoded 5' primer with a J-beta primer mix, a second PCR ran for roughly 7 to 11 cycles. TCRdb independently ran MiXCR on the 5' RACE reads; one entry per CDR3 protein. The sample includes roughly 1.6 million distinct CDR3 sequences, about 31% of them seen just once. The chain combines TRBV20-1 with TRBJ2-3; perhaps TRBD2 as D (5 bases). This receptor was identified in a woman aged 30 to 39 in good health. The specimen was blood. The CDR3 nucleotides read TGCAGTGCTCCCCGGGAAACCAGCACAGATACGCAGTATTTT. Encoded protein: CSAPRETSTDTQYF.